The 9 T cell receptor beta chains given below trace back to one sample, sequenced in a study of Ad26.COV2.S vaccination and SARS-CoV-2 variants. Assay: immunoSEQ multiplex PCR; the TCRdb copy retains only in-frame clones and omits some. The sample lists about 350,000 clones, 90% to 95% occurring once. Sample: peripheral blood, taken after recovery from COVID-19. These receptors all stem from a human donor who had recovered from COVID-19.

The chain's CDR3 is CASSSTGGRHTGELFF. As DNA, the CDR3 is TGTGCCAGCAGCTCTACGGGGGGGCGACACACCGGGGAGCTGTTTTTT. The chain has TRBV11-2 and TRBJ2-2; 8 nucleotides align to TRBD2. This CDR3 comprises 16 residues. The V gene's germline CDR1 is SGHAT and CDR2 FQNNGV. The V and J ends lost 4 bases and 3 bases, in that order; junction bases with no gene match: 7.

The rearrangement links TRBV7-9 to TRBJ2-4, with D perhaps TRBD1 or TRBD2 (5 bases each). CDR3 length: 14 residues. V lost 5 bases, J lost 6 bases, and 14 bases lay in between. Germline lookup yields CDR1 SEHNR and CDR2 FQNEAQ (reference sequence). CDR3 DNA sequence: TGTGCCAGCAGCCCTCTCTCTGGGGGAAACATTCAGTACTTC. Residues: CASSPLSGGNIQYF.

The chain is built from TRBV4-3 and TRBJ1-2; 9 bases match TRBD1. V gave up 1 base and J gave up 2 bases; unmatched junction bases: 5. This CDR3 comprises 16 residues. From germline, CDR1 is LGHNA and CDR2 YSLEER. Written as DNA, the CDR3 is TGCGCCAGCAGCCAAGTTAGCGGGACAGGGAACTATGGCTACACCTTC. Protein product: CASSQVSGTGNYGYTF.

The V call is TRBV19, the J call TRBJ2-1, with TRBD1 identical over 7 bases. Germline trimming cut 10 bases from V and 6 bases from J; bases unmatched to any gene: 12. Germline lookup yields CDR1 LNHDA and CDR2 SQIVND (reference sequence). CDR3 length: 14 amino acids. The CDR3: CATHRDSSLNEQFF. The DNA of the CDR3 is TGTGCCACACATCGGGACAGTTCCCTCAATGAGCAGTTCTTC.

V and J are TRBV11-2 and TRBJ1-4, with 7 nucleotides matching TRBD1. CDR3 length: 16 residues. CDR1 and CDR2 (germline): SGHAT, FQNNGV. V dropped 2 bases and J dropped 3; count of bases not matched to a gene: 6. Here the CDR3 DNA reads TGTGCCAGCAGCTTAAGCCCACAGGGGTCTAATGAAAAACTGTTTTTT. This translates into CASSLSPQGSNEKLFF. Combining the CDR3 with reference TRBV11-2 and TRBJ1-4 gives the whole variable domain EAGVAQSPRYKIIEKRQSVAFWCNPISGHATLYWYQQILGQGPKLLIQFQNNGVVDDSQLPKDRFSAERLKGVDSTLKIQPAKLEDSAVYLCASSLSPQGSNEKLFFGSGTQLSVL.

In its sample, this clone was seen once. The genes are TRBV7-8 and TRBJ1-1; D ambiguous. In germline, CDR1 is SGHVS, CDR2 FQNEAQ. V lost 5 bases and J 0 bases, leaving 13 bases between the germline ends. The CDR3 covers 15 residues. CDR3 sequence: CASSPSWRLNTEAFF. In DNA, the CDR3 is TGTGCCAGCAGCCCCAGTTGGAGGCTGAACACTGAAGCTTTCTTT.

The chain is built from TRBV7-9 and TRBJ1-4; D remains unclear. Trimming left V 1 base short and J 6 bases short, with 15 bases between. The CDR3 is 16 amino acids. The germline V gene encodes CDR1 SEHNR and CDR2 FQNEAQ (reference sequence). CDR3 loop: CASSLGPGDKDEKLFF. The CDR3 DNA reads as TGTGCCAGCAGCTTAGGGCCTGGGGATAAGGATGAAAAACTGTTTTTT.

V usage is TRBV7-2 and J usage is TRBJ1-5, with D perhaps matching TRBD1 (5 bases). The germline V gene encodes CDR1 SGHTA and CDR2 FQGNSA. Trimming removed 4 bases from V and 7 bases from J, with 14 bases in between. This CDR3 spans 14 amino acids. CDR3 bases: TGTGCCAGCAGCTCGGGGACGGTCGGACAGCCCCAGCATTTT. This sequence encodes CASSSGTVGQPQHF.

This chain connects TRBV5-6 to TRBJ1-4; D is undetermined. The V end lost 3 bases, the J end lost 6 bases, and 18 bases lay between the germline ends. Germline assignment: CDR1 SGHDT and CDR2 YYEEEE. The CDR3 consists of 16 residues. The chain's CDR3 is CASSSAGQPVYEKLFF. In nucleotides, the CDR3 is TGTGCCAGCAGCTCGGCAGGCCAGCCGGTCTATGAAAAACTGTTTTTT.